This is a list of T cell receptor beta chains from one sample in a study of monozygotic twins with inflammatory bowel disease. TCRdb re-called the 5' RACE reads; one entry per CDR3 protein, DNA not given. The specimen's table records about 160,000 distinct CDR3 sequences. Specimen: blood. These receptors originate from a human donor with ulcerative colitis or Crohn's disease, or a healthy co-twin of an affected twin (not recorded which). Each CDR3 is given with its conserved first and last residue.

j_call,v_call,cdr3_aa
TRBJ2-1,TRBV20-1,CSALLASYNEQFF
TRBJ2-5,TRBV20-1,CSARNGERETQYF
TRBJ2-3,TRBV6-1,CASKSDPRTDTQYF
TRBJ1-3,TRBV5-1,CASSDTGGGNTIYF
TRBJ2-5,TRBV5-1,CASSLASGSEYQETQYF
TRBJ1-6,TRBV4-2,CASSQEPYRGLVDNSPLHF
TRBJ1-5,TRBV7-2,CASSLQDSNQPQHF
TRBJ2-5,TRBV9,CASSISTGEKGQETQYF
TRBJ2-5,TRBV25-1,CASSERAGTGGEQETQYF
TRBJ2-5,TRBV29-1,CSGLAGGETQYF
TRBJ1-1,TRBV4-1,CASSLAGGGRNTEAFF
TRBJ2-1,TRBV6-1,CASSKLAGGYNEQFF
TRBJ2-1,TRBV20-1,CSARSDSGSSYNEQFF
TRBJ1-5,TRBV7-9,CASSPLLGKGSNQPQHF
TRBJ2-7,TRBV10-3,CAISPQENSYEQYF
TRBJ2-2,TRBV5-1,CASSLAGRGPNTGELFF
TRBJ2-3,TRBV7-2,CASSYIAGPPYTDTQYF